The TCR beta chain described here comes from a study of T cells in Graves' hyperthyroidism and ophthalmopathy. Whole-study context: Peripheral blood was drawn at first diagnosis, prior to all treatment.

Trimming pared 6 bases from V and 4 bases from J, leaving 15 bases between. This CDR3 contains 14 residues. Germline assignment: CDR1 MNHEY and CDR2 SVGEGT. Using RNA transcripts as the source, TCR beta CDR3 regions were amplified. The TCR CDR3 first-round RT-PCR relied on the HTBI primer set. TCRdb fed the multiplex PCR reads into MiXCR, producing one record per CDR3 protein. The top ten hold around 15% of the sample, which has 360,000 or so distinct CDR3 sequences, about a sixth seen once. The sample holds many counts of this clonotype. Patients affected by ophthalmopathy presented a Clinical Activity Score of at least 3, a NOSPECS grade of at least 4, and disease duration below 3 months. The study based diagnoses on clinical symptoms, serum thyroxine and TRAb, thyroid ultrasound and orbital computed tomography.

This TCR was sampled from a woman in her 40s with Graves' ophthalmopathy. Sequencing used blood. This sequence joins TRBV6-2 or TRBV6-3 and TRBJ1-2, with D maybe TRBD1 (6 bases). The CDR3 coding sequence is TGTGCCAGCAGAGCTCCCGGGGGCGGCTATGGCTACACCTTC. This encodes CASRAPGGGYGYTF.